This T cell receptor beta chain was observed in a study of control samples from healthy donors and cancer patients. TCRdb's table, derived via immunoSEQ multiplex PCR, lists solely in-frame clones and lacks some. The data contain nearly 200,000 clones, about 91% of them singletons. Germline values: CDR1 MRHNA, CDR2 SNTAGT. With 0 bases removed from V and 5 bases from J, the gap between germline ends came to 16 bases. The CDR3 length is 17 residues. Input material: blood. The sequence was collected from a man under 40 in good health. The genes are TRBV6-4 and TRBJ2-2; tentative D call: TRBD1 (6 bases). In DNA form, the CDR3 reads TGTGCCAGCAGTGACTCGGGTCATGAGGGGGATACCGGGGAGCTGTTTTTT. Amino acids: CASSDSGHEGDTGELFF.